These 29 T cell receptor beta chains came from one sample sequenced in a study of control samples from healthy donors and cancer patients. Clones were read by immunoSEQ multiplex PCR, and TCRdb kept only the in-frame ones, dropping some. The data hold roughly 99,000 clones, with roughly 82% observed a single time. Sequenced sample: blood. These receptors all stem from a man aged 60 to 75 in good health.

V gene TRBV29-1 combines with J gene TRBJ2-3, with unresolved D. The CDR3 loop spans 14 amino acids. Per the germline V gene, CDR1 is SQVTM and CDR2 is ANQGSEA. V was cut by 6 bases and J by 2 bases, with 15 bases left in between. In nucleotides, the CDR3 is TGCAGCGTCCTGACCTTGTCGCACACAGATACGCAGTATTTT. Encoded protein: CSVLTLSHTDTQYF.

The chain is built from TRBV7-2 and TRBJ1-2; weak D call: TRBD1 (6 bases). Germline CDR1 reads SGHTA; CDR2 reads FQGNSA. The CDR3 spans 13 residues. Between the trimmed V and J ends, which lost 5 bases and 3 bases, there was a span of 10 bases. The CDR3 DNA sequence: TGTGCCAGCAGCCCCAGGGGCTACTATGGCTACACCTTC. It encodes CASSPRGYYGYTF.

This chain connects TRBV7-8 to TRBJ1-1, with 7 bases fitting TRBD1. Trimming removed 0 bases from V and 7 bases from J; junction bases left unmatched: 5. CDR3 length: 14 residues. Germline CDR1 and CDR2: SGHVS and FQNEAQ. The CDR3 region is CASSLAIQGLEAFF. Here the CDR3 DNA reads TGTGCCAGCAGCTTAGCCATACAGGGGCTTGAAGCTTTCTTT.

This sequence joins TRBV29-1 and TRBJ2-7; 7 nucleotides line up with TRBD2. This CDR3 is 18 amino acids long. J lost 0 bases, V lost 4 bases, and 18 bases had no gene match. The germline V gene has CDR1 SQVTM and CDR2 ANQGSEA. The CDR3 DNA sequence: TGCAGCGTTGTGAGCGTCAGGGCGAGGGAGGGAAGCTCCTACGAGCAGTACTTC. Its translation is CSVVSVRAREGSSYEQYF.

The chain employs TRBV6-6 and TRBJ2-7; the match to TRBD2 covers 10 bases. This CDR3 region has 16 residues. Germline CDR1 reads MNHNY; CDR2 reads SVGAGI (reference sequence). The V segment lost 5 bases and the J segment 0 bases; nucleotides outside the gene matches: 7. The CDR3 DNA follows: TGTGCCAGCAGTCCCCCTAGCGGGGGAACCTCCTACGAGCAGTACTTC. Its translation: CASSPPSGGTSYEQYF.

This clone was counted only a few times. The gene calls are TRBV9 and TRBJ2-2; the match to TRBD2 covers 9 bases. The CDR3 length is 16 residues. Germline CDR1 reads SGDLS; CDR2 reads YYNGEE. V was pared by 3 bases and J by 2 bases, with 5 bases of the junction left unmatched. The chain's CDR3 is CASSGPGTSNTGELFF. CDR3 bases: TGTGCCAGCAGCGGCCCTGGGACTAGCAACACCGGGGAGCTGTTTTTT.

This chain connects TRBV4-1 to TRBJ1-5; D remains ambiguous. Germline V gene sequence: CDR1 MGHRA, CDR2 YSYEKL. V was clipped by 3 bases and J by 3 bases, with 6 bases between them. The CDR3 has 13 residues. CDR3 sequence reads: CASSQTINQPQHF. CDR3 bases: TGCGCCAGCAGCCAGACCATCAATCAGCCCCAGCATTTT.

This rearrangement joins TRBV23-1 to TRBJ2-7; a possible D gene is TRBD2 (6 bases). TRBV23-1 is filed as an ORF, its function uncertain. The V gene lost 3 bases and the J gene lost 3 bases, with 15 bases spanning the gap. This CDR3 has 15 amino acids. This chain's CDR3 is CASSHPRRGHYEQYF. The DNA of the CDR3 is TGCGCCAGCAGTCACCCGAGGAGGGGCCACTACGAGCAGTACTTC.

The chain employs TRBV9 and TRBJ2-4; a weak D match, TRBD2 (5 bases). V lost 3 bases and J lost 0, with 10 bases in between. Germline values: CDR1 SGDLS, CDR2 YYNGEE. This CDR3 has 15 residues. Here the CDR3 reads CASSAGGEAKNIQYF. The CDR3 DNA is TGTGCCAGCAGCGCAGGAGGAGAAGCCAAAAACATTCAGTACTTC.

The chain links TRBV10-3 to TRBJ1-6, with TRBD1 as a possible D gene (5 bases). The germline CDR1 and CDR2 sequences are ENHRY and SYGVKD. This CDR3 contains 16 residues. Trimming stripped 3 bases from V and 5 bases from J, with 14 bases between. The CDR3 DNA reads TGTGCCATCAGTGATTTGAAGGGGAGGAATAATTCACCCCTCCACTTT. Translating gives CAISDLKGRNNSPLHF.

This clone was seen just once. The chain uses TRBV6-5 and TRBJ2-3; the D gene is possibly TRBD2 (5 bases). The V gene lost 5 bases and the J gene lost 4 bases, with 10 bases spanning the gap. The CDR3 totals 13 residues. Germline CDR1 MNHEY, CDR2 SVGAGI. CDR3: CASSREGADTQYF. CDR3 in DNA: TGTGCCAGCAGTCGGGAAGGCGCAGATACGCAGTATTTT.

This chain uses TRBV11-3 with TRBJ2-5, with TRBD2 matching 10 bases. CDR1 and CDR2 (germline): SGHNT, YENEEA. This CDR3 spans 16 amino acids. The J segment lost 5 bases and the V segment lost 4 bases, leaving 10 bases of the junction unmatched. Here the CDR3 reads CASSSSGSGLGETQYF. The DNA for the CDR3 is TGTGCCAGCAGCTCTAGCGGGAGTGGATTAGGGGAGACCCAGTACTTC.

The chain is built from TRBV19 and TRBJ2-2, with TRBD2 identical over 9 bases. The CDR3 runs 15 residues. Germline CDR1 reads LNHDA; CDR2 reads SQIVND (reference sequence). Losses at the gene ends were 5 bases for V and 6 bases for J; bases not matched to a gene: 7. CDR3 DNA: TGTGCCAGTAGTTGGCGGGAGGGAAGGGCCGGGGAGCTGTTTTTT. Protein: CASSWREGRAGELFF.

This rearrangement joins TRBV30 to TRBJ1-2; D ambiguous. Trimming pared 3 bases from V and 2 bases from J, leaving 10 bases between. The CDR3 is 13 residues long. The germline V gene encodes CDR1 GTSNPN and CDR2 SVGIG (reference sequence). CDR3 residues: CAWSETVNYGYTF. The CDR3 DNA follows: TGTGCCTGGAGCGAAACTGTAAACTATGGCTACACCTTC.

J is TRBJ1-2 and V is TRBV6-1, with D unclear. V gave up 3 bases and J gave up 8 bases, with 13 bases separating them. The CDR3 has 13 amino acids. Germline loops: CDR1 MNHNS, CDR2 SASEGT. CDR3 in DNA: TGTGCCAGCAGTGACAGGTTCAGAGGAGGCTACACCTTC. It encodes CASSDRFRGGYTF.

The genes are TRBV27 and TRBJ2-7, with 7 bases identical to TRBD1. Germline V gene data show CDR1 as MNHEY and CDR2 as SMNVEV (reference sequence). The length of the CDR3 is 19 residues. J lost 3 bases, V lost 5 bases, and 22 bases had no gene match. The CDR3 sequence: CASSLVGPQGQRKNYEQYF. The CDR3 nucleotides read TGTGCCAGCAGTCTCGTGGGCCCTCAGGGACAGCGAAAGAACTACGAGCAGTACTTC.

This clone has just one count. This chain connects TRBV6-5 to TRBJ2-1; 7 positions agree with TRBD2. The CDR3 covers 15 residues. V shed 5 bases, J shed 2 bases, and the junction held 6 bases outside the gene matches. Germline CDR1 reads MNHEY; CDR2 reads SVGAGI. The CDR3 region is CASSPPSGAYNEQFF. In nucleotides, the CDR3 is TGTGCCAGCAGTCCCCCTAGCGGAGCCTACAATGAGCAGTTCTTC.

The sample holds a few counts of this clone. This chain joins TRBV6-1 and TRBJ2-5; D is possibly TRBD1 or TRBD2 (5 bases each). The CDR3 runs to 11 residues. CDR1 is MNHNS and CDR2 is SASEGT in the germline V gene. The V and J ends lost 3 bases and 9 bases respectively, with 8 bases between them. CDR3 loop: CASSEVGPQYF. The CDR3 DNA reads TGTGCCAGCAGTGAGGTGGGACCCCAGTACTTC.

The CDR3 DNA reads TGCGCCAGCAGCCCGAGGGACGGCTCGAACACTGAAGCTTTCTTT. Residues: CASSPRDGSNTEAFF. The rearrangement links TRBV5-1 to TRBJ1-1; maybe TRBD1 (5 bases). V was shortened by 4 bases and J by 1 base, with 14 bases between the two germline ends. The germline V gene has CDR1 SGHRS and CDR2 YFSETQ. The CDR3 is 15 amino acids.

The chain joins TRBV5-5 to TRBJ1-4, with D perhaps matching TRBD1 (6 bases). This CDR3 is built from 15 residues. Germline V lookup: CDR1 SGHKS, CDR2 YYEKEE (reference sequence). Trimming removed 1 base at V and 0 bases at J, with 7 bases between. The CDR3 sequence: CASSLQGSTNEKLFF. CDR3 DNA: TGTGCCAGCAGCTTGCAGGGGTCAACTAATGAAAAACTGTTTTTT.

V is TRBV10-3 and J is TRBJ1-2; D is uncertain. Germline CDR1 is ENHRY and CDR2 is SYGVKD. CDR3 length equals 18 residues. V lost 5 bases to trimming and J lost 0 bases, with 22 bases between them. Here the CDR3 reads CAISRPSRETATNYGYTF. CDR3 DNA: TGTGCCATCAGTCGCCCTAGCCGGGAGACGGCAACTAACTATGGCTACACCTTC.

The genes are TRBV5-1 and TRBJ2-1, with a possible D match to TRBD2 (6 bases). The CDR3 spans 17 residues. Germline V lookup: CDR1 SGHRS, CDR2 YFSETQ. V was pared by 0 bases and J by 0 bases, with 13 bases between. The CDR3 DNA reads TGCGCCAGCAGCTTGGAGGGCGGGGCGAGCTCCTACAATGAGCAGTTCTTC. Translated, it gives CASSLEGGASSYNEQFF.

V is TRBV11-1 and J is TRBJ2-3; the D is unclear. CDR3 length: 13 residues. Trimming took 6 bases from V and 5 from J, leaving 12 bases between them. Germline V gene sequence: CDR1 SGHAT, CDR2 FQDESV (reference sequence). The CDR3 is CASSSFSRDTQYF. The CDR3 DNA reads TGTGCCAGCAGTTCGTTCAGTAGAGATACGCAGTATTTT.

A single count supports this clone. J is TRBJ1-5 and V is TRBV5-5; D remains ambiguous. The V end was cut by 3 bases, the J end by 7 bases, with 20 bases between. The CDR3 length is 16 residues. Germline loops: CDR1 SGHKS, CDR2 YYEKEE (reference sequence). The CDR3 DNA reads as TGTGCCAGCAGCTCGAAAGTTTTGGGCTTTGGGCAGCCCCAGCATTTT. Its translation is CASSSKVLGFGQPQHF.

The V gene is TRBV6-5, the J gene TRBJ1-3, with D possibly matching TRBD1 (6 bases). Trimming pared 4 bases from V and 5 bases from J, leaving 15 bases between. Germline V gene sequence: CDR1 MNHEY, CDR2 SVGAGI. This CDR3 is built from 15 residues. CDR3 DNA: TGTGCCAGCAGTTCACAGGGATTTCTTAGAAACACCATATATTTT. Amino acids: CASSSQGFLRNTIYF.

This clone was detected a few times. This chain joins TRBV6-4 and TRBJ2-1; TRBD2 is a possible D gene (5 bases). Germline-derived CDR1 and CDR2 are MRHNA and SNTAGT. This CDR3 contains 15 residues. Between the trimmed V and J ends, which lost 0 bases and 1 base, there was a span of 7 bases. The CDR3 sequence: CASSDSEGSYNEQFF. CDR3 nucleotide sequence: TGTGCCAGCAGTGACTCCGAGGGTTCCTACAATGAGCAGTTCTTC.

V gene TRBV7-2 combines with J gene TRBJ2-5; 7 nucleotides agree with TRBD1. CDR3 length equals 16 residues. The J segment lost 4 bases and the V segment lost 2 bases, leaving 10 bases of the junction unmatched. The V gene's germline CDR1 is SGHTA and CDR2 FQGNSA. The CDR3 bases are TGTGCCAGCAGCTTATCAGGAGCAGGGGGACGAGAGACCCAGTACTTC. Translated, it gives CASSLSGAGGRETQYF.

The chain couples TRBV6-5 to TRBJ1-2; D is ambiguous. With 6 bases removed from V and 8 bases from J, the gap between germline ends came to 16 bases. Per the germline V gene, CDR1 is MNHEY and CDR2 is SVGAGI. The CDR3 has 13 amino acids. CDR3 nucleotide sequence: TGTGCCAGCAGAGAGACGGCACGATCGGGCTACACCTTC. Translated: CASRETARSGYTF.

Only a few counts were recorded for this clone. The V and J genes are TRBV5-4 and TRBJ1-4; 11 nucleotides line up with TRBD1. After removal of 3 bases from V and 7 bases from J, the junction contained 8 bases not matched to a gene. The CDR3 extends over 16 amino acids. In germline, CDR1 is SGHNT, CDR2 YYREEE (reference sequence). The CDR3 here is CASSSRGQGEAEKLFF. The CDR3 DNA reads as TGTGCCAGCAGCTCGAGGGGACAGGGGGAGGCTGAAAAACTGTTTTTT.